One sample yielded the 8 T cell receptor beta chains listed below, sequenced in a study of cytomegalovirus exposure and HLA in healthy donors. The PCR contained 60 Vbeta and 13 Jbeta primers. Assay used: immunoSEQ multiplex PCR; TCRdb lists only in-frame clones, some missing. The sample consists of about 160,000 clones, more than 65% of them appearing once. Sequencing input: PBMCs. The receptors shown here come from a man aged 30-40 years in good health and CMV-seronegative.

In its sample, this clone was seen a few times. This chain uses TRBV7-9 with TRBJ1-1; D might be TRBD1 (5 bases). Germline lookup yields CDR1 SEHNR and CDR2 FQNEAQ (reference sequence). This CDR3 spans 14 amino acids. V shed 4 bases and J shed 1 base, with 10 bases lying between them. This CDR3 reads CASSYDSSNTEAFF. Written as DNA, the CDR3 is TGTGCCAGCAGCTATGACAGCTCGAACACTGAAGCTTTCTTT. The whole variable domain, remainder taken from reference TRBV7-9 and TRBJ1-1, is DTGVSQNPRHKITKRGQNVTFRCDPISEHNRLYWYRQTLGQGPEFLTYFQNEAQLEKSRLLSDRFSAERPKGSFSTLEIQRTEQGDSAMYLCASSYDSSNTEAFFGQGTRLTVV.

This clone has just a few counts. This chain connects TRBV9 to TRBJ2-5; TRBD1 agrees at 7 bases. Germline values: CDR1 SGDLS, CDR2 YYNGEE. V was pared by 4 bases and J by 2 bases, with 5 bases of the junction left unmatched. The CDR3 contains 14 residues. The chain's CDR3 is CASSPRTGQETQYF. The CDR3 DNA is TGTGCCAGCAGCCCTCGGACAGGACAAGAGACCCAGTACTTC.

This chain connects TRBV10-1 to TRBJ2-1; 10 bases are shared with TRBD2. J was trimmed by 2 bases and V by 6 bases; bases with no gene match: 13. The CDR3 runs to 18 residues. CDR1 and CDR2 from the germline V gene are WNHNN and SYGVQD (reference sequence). The CDR3 DNA sequence: TGCGCCAGCAGCCCCTCCGGGTCTAGCGGGAGCCCCTACAATGAGCAGTTCTTC. This sequence encodes CASSPSGSSGSPYNEQFF.

This clone was detected only a few times. The chain joins TRBV5-1 to TRBJ1-1; D gene unclear. Trimming stripped 4 bases from V and 1 base from J, with 14 bases between. Germline loops: CDR1 SGHRS, CDR2 YFSETQ. The CDR3 extends over 15 amino acids. CDR3 in DNA: TGCGCCAGCAGCCTCAATTTCCCCGGGAACACTGAAGCTTTCTTT. Its translation: CASSLNFPGNTEAFF.

This chain connects TRBV5-6 to TRBJ2-7; D unresolved. Germline CDR1 SGHDT, CDR2 YYEEEE. V was clipped by 4 bases and J by 0 bases, with 5 bases between them. The CDR3 spans 12 residues. CDR3 sequence reads: CASSLFSYEQYF. The CDR3 DNA sequence: TGTGCCAGCAGCCTTTTCTCCTACGAGCAGTACTTC. Looking up the rest from reference TRBV5-6 and TRBJ2-7 gives the full variable domain: DAGVTQSPTHLIKTRGQQVTLRCSPKSGHDTVSWYQQALGQGPQFIFQYYEEEERQRGNFPDRFSGHQFPNYSSELNVNALLLGDSALYLCASSLFSYEQYFGPGTRLTVT.

This clone appeared a single time. The chain joins TRBV5-1 to TRBJ2-3; maybe TRBD2 (6 bases). This CDR3 is built from 17 residues. Trimming removed 5 bases at V and 0 bases at J, with 19 bases between. Germline V gene data show CDR1 as SGHRS and CDR2 as YFSETQ. The CDR3 coding sequence is TGCGCCAGCAGGCAAACTAGCTACTCTTCTAGCACAGATACGCAGTATTTT. The encoded protein is CASRQTSYSSSTDTQYF.

The chain links TRBV7-2 to TRBJ1-5; D unresolved. The V gene's germline CDR1 is SGHTA and CDR2 FQGNSA. V was trimmed by 3 bases and J by 4 bases, leaving 10 bases between them. The CDR3 totals 14 residues. CDR3 sequence (DNA): TGTGCCAGCAGCTTCACAGTAATGAATCAGCCCCAGCATTTT. Its protein product is CASSFTVMNQPQHF.

The gene calls are TRBV7-2 and TRBJ1-4; perhaps TRBD1 as D (6 bases). CDR1 and CDR2 from the germline V gene are SGHTA and FQGNSA. The germline V and J ends were trimmed by 5 bases and 14 bases, with 18 bases remaining between them. CDR3 size: 13 residues. The CDR3 reads CASSVQGPGLLFF. DNA of the CDR3: TGTGCCAGCAGCGTACAGGGCCCCGGACTCCTGTTTTTT.